One and the same sample provided the 13 T cell receptor beta chains below, sequenced in a study of T cells in Graves' hyperthyroidism and ophthalmopathy. TCR beta CDR3 region amplification was performed from RNA transcripts. Researchers ran a first-round RT-PCR on the TCR CDR3 using the HTBI primer set. TCRdb independently ran MiXCR on the multiplex PCR reads; one entry per CDR3 protein. The profile covers more than 600,000 distinct CDR3 sequences, with about a sixth appearing a single time and under 8.5% taken by the ten largest. Sequencing was done on a sample of blood. These receptors all come from a man between 18 and 29 years old with Graves' hyperthyroidism.

This clonotype was observed many times. This chain joins TRBV28 and TRBJ2-5; D is uncertain. The CDR3 extends over 14 amino acids. From germline, CDR1 is MDHEN and CDR2 SYDVKM. With 5 bases removed from V and 2 bases from J, the gap between germline ends came to 12 bases. In DNA form, the CDR3 reads TGTGCCAGCAGTCTGGCCCGGTCTCAAGAGACCCAGTACTTC. Its translation: CASSLARSQETQYF.

Only a few counts were recorded for this clonotype. This chain uses TRBV7-2 with TRBJ2-2; 12 bases align to TRBD2. Germline lookup yields CDR1 SGHTA and CDR2 FQGNSA. After removal of 4 bases from V and 6 bases from J, the junction contained 6 bases not matched to a gene. This CDR3 is 16 amino acids long. The CDR3 here is CASSSFLAGGSGELFF. The CDR3 nucleotides read TGTGCCAGCAGCTCATTTCTAGCGGGAGGGTCCGGGGAGCTGTTTTTT.

This clonotype was seen many times. V and J are TRBV12-3 or TRBV12-4 and TRBJ2-3; D is uncertain. The CDR3 contains 14 residues. The V and J ends lost 3 bases and 4 bases respectively, with 11 bases between them. For the CDR3, the DNA is TGTGCCAGCAGTTTTCGGGTTTCCGCAGATACGCAGTATTTT. Its translation is CASSFRVSADTQYF.

This clonotype was picked up many times. The chain has TRBV12-3 or TRBV12-4 and TRBJ2-3; 8 nucleotides align to TRBD2. This CDR3 is 15 amino acids long. The trim removed 0 bases at V and 7 bases at J, leaving 6 bases unmatched. In DNA form, the CDR3 reads TGTGCCAGCAGTTTAGCGAGGGTAGCGGGGTATACGCAGTATTTT. Amino acids: CASSLARVAGYTQYF.

This clonotype was recorded at least ten times. The V and J genes are TRBV5-8 and TRBJ2-7; D gene uncertain. V was shortened by 3 bases and J by 3 bases, with 16 bases between the two germline ends. Germline V gene sequence: CDR1 SGHTS, CDR2 YDEGEE. The CDR3 is made up of 15 amino acids. In DNA form, the CDR3 reads TGTGCCAGCAGCTGGCGTCCGGCCCCGGACTACGAGCAGTACTTC. It yields the protein CASSWRPAPDYEQYF.

Many counts were recorded for this clonotype. This rearrangement joins TRBV14 to TRBJ2-3; either TRBD1 or TRBD2 may fit D (5 bases each). In germline, CDR1 is SGHDN, CDR2 FVKESK. The CDR3 loop spans 15 amino acids. V shed 3 bases and J shed 1 base, with 11 bases lying between them. CDR3 DNA: TGTGCCAGCAGCCAGGGACCGTTTCGCACAGATACGCAGTATTTT. It codes for CASSQGPFRTDTQYF.

This clonotype was observed a few times. This rearrangement joins TRBV2 to TRBJ2-1, with 12 bases that match TRBD1. The germline V gene encodes CDR1 SNHLY and CDR2 FYNNEI. V was clipped by 5 bases and J by 10 bases; unmatched bases: 6. The CDR3 runs to 14 residues. CDR3 protein: CASSRDRGRGEQFF. CDR3 in DNA: TGTGCCAGCAGTCGGGACAGGGGGCGGGGGGAGCAGTTCTTC.

This clonotype has at least ten counts. This chain uses TRBV18 with TRBJ2-5, with no clear D. V lost 5 bases and J lost 5, with 15 bases in between. The CDR3 is made up of 14 amino acids. Germline values: CDR1 KGHSH, CDR2 LQKENI. The CDR3 loop reads CASSGDRSSETQYF. In DNA form, the CDR3 reads TGTGCCAGCTCAGGGGATCGGTCGTCGGAGACCCAGTACTTC.

This clonotype was seen more than once but under ten times. The chain links TRBV4-1 to TRBJ2-3, with D perhaps matching TRBD2 (5 bases). The germline V gene has CDR1 MGHRA and CDR2 YSYEKL. V dropped 0 bases and J dropped 2 bases, with 9 bases sitting between them. The CDR3 length is 15 residues. The CDR3 sequence is CASSQEKGATDTQYF. The CDR3 nucleotides are TGCGCCAGCAGCCAAGAGAAGGGAGCCACAGATACGCAGTATTTT.

This clonotype was recorded many times. The chain is built from TRBV7-9 and TRBJ1-1; 7 bases are shared with TRBD1. The CDR3 runs to 13 residues. Germline CDR1 and CDR2: SEHNR and FQNEAQ (reference sequence). Losses at the gene ends were 5 bases for V and 4 bases for J; bases not matched to a gene: 4. The CDR3 sequence is CASSPTGATEAFF. Here the CDR3 DNA reads TGTGCCAGCAGCCCTACAGGGGCCACTGAAGCTTTCTTT.

The J gene is TRBJ2-7, the V gene TRBV7-9; 10 bases are shared with TRBD1. V was pared by 7 bases and J by 3 bases, with 6 bases of the junction left unmatched. In germline, CDR1 is SEHNR, CDR2 FQNEAQ (reference sequence). The CDR3 consists of 14 residues. CDR3 protein: CASTPRDRGYEQYF. CDR3 sequence (DNA): TGTGCCAGCACCCCAAGGGACAGGGGCTACGAGCAGTACTTC.

In this sample, this clonotype turned up a few times. The chain links TRBV20-1 to TRBJ2-1; no firm D call. The CDR3 covers 15 residues. Germline values: CDR1 DFQATT, CDR2 SNEGSKA (reference sequence). The ends were cut back, 1 base at V and 0 bases at J, with 10 bases in the middle. The CDR3 spells CSARAMGSSYNEQFF. CDR3 in DNA: TGCAGTGCTAGAGCGATGGGCAGCTCCTACAATGAGCAGTTCTTC.

This clonotype appeared many times. This chain uses TRBV28 with TRBJ1-6; tentatively, D is TRBD1 (5 bases). Deletions cut 3 bases from V and 4 bases from J, with 25 bases between. Germline CDR1 MDHEN, CDR2 SYDVKM. CDR3 length: 20 residues. The CDR3, as DNA: TGTGCCAGCAGTTTCCCCTATGGGGCAGGGAGGGAAAAATATAATTCACCCCTCCACTTT. Protein sequence: CASSFPYGAGREKYNSPLHF.